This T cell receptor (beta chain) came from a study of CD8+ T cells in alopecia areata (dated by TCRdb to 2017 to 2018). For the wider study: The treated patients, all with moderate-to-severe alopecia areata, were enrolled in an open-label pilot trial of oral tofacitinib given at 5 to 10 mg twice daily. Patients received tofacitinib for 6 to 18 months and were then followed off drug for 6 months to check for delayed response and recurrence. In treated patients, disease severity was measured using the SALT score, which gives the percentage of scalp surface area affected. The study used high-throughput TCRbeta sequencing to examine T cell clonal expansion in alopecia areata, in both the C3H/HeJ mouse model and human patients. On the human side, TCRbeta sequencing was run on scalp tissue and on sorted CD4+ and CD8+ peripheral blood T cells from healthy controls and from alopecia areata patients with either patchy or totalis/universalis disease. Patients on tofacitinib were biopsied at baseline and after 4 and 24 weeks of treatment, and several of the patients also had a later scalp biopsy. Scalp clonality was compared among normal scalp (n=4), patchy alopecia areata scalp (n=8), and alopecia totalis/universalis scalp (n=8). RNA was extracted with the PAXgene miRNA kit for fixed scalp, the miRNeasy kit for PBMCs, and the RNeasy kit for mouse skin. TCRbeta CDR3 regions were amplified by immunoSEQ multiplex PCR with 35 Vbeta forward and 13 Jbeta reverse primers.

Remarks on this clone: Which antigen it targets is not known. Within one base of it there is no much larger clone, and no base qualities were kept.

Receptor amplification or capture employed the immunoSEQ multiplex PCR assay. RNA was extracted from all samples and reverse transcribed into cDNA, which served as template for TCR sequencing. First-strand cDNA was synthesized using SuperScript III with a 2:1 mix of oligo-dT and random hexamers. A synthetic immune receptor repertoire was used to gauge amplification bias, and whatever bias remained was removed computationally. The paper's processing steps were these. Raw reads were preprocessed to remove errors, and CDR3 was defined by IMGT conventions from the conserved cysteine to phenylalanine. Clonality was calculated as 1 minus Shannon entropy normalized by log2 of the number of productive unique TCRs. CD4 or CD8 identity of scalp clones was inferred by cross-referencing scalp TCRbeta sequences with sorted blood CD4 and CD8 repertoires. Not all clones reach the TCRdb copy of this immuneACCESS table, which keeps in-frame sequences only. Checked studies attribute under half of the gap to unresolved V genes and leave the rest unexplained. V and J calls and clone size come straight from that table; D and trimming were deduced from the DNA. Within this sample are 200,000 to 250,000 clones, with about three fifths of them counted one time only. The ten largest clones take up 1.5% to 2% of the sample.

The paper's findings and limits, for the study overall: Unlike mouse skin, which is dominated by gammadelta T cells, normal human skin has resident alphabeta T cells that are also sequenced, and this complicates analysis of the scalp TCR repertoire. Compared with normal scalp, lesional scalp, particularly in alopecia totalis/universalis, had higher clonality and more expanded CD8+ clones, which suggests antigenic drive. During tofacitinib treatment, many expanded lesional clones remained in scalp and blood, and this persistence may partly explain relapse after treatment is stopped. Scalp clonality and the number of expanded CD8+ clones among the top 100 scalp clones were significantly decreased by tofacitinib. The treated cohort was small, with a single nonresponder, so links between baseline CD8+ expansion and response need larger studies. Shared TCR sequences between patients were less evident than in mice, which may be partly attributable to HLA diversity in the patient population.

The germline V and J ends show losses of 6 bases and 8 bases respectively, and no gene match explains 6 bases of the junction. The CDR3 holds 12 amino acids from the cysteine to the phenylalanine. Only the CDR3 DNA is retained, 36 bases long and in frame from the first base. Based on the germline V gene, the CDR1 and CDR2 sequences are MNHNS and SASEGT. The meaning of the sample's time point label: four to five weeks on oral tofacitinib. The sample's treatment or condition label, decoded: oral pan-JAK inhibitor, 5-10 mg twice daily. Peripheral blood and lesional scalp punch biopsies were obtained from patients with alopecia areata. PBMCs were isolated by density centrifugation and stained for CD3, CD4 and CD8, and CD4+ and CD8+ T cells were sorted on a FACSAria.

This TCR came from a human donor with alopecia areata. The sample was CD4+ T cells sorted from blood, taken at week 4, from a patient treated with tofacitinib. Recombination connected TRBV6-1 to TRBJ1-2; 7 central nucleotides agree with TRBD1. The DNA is TGTGCCAGCAGAGGGGACAGTAAGGGCTACACCTTC. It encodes CASRGDSKGYTF.